This TCR beta chain comes out of a study of neurological immune-mediated disorders. Germline V gene lookup returns CDR1 ENHRY and CDR2 SYGVKD. The V gene end was trimmed by 6 bases and the J gene end by 3 bases; junction bases not matched to a gene: 6. CDR3 size: 15 residues. Unsorted libraries were derived from 2 million PBMCs stored at -80 C. Synthesis of cDNA was accomplished via 5'RACE employing 10-nucleotide random UMIs. The output of every sequencing run, over 160 million TCR-beta sequences, came from 15-18 subjects. TCRdb fed the 5' RACE reads into MiXCR, producing one record per CDR3 protein. The data contain fewer than 80,000 distinct CDR3 sequences, 4% to 6% of them singletons. Ten or more counts support this clonotype. Its specificity is unknown. Overall study results and limits: TCR-beta repertoires seemed private in all groups, with no expanded CDR3 amino acid sequences shared.

The chain uses TRBV10-3 and TRBJ2-2; 8 nucleotides line up with TRBD1. The clonotype comes from a woman in her forties or fifties with multiple sclerosis. The material sequenced was PBMCs. CDR3 sequence (DNA): TGTGCCATCAGAGCTGACAGGGGCGACACCGGGGAGCTGTTTTTT. Its protein product is CAIRADRGDTGELFF.